Sequencing of this T cell receptor beta chain was carried out in a study of shared clonotypes between healthy human individuals. Study findings and constraints: Naive subsets generally had larger estimated richness than memory subsets. Only blood samples were collected, and tissue repertoires likely differ.

The naive CD8 subset, CD45RO-negative cells positively selected for CCR7, excluded terminally differentiated effector memory CD45RA+ cells. This clone has just one count. Antigen: not known. Data came from immunoSEQ multiplex PCR; TCRdb stores just in-frame clones and leaves some out. The table records hundreds of thousands of clones, approximately 95% of them present only once. CDR1 and CDR2 from the germline V gene are LNHDA and SQIVND (reference sequence). The CDR3 spans 14 residues. With V trimmed by 7 bases and J by 5 bases, 6 bases remained unmatched. Sequencing used naive CD8+ T cells sorted from blood. This TCR derives from a woman aged 25-40 years in good health. This chain uses TRBV19 with TRBJ2-7, with 12 positions matching TRBD2. CDR3: CASISTSGSHEQYF. In DNA form, the CDR3 reads TGTGCCAGTATTTCGACTAGCGGGAGCCACGAGCAGTACTTC.